This is a list of T cell receptor beta chains from one sample in a study of shared clonotypes between healthy human individuals. Using immunoSEQ multiplex PCR, the repertoire was profiled, and TCRdb retains in-frame clones only, with some absent. The data hold millions of clones, with approximately 94% observed a single time. The sequenced material came from naive CD8+ T cells sorted from blood. The receptors derive from a man aged 18 to 35 in good health. Both conserved end residues are part of each CDR3. Each record gives: J gene, clone size, D gene, V gene, CDR3 DNA, CDR3 protein. D genes are given only for firm matches. Only some rows state a clone size, as once, few, many or a class for expanded clones.

j_call: TRBJ1-2
clone_size: -
d_call: TRBD1
v_call: TRBV7-8
cdr3_nt: TGTGCCAGCAGCTTAGAGACAGGGCTTAACTATGGCTACACCTTC
cdr3_aa: CASSLETGLNYGYTF

j_call: TRBJ1-2
clone_size: -
d_call: -
v_call: TRBV27
cdr3_nt: TGTGCCAGCAGTTCCTGGGGGCTCGACTATGGCTACACCTTC
cdr3_aa: CASSSWGLDYGYTF

j_call: TRBJ2-5
clone_size: few
d_call: -
v_call: TRBV6-5
cdr3_nt: TGTGCCAGCAGTTATGGGCAGCTGCAAGAGACCCAGTACTTC
cdr3_aa: CASSYGQLQETQYF

j_call: TRBJ2-3
clone_size: -
d_call: -
v_call: TRBV10-1
cdr3_nt: TGCGCCAGCAGTGATTACCCACGGGACAGCACAGATACGCAGTATTTT
cdr3_aa: CASSDYPRDSTDTQYF

j_call: TRBJ2-5
clone_size: -
d_call: -
v_call: TRBV6-5
cdr3_nt: TGTGCCAGCAGTTACGGGAGTGGGTTTGAGACCCAGTACTTC
cdr3_aa: CASSYGSGFETQYF

j_call: TRBJ1-2
clone_size: -
d_call: -
v_call: TRBV4-1
cdr3_nt: TGCGCCAGCAGCCAAGATCCAGCAGGCGATTATGGCTACACCTTC
cdr3_aa: CASSQDPAGDYGYTF

j_call: TRBJ2-7
clone_size: -
d_call: -
v_call: TRBV27
cdr3_nt: TGTGCCAGCAGTTTATTTTCAGGGGACCACGAGCAGTACTTC
cdr3_aa: CASSLFSGDHEQYF

j_call: TRBJ1-5
clone_size: -
d_call: -
v_call: TRBV4-3
cdr3_nt: TGCGCCAGCAGTCGGACATTCGGAAGCCTTAGCAATCAGCCCCAGCATTTT
cdr3_aa: CASSRTFGSLSNQPQHF

j_call: TRBJ1-1
clone_size: few
d_call: -
v_call: TRBV6-5
cdr3_nt: TGTGCCAGCAGTTACTCAGGGGGAACTGAAGCTTTCTTT
cdr3_aa: CASSYSGGTEAFF

j_call: TRBJ2-3
clone_size: -
d_call: -
v_call: TRBV9
cdr3_nt: TGTGCCAGCGGGTATAGGGGGAGCACAGATACGCAGTATTTT
cdr3_aa: CASGYRGSTDTQYF

j_call: TRBJ2-1
clone_size: -
d_call: -
v_call: TRBV9
cdr3_nt: TGTGCCAGCAGCGTAGTGGGTGATGAGCAGTTCTTC
cdr3_aa: CASSVVGDEQFF

j_call: TRBJ1-3
clone_size: -
d_call: -
v_call: TRBV25-1
cdr3_nt: TGTGCCAGCAGTGAAACAGGGCTAGGAAACACCATATATTTT
cdr3_aa: CASSETGLGNTIYF

j_call: TRBJ1-2
clone_size: -
d_call: -
v_call: TRBV27
cdr3_nt: TGTGCCAGCAGTGTGGTGGGCACTAACTATGGCTACACCTTC
cdr3_aa: CASSVVGTNYGYTF

j_call: TRBJ2-7
clone_size: -
d_call: -
v_call: TRBV29-1
cdr3_nt: TGCAGCGTTGAGAGCCAGGGAAACTACGAGCAGTACTTC
cdr3_aa: CSVESQGNYEQYF

j_call: TRBJ2-4
clone_size: -
d_call: -
v_call: TRBV7-9
cdr3_nt: TGTGCCAGCAGCTCTCCAGCAGTGGCCAAAAACATTCAGTACTTC
cdr3_aa: CASSSPAVAKNIQYF

j_call: TRBJ1-1
clone_size: -
d_call: -
v_call: TRBV28
cdr3_nt: TGTGCCAGCAGTTCGTGGCCAGGGTGGAGGAACACTGAAGCTTTCTTT
cdr3_aa: CASSSWPGWRNTEAFF

j_call: TRBJ2-4
clone_size: -
d_call: TRBD1
v_call: TRBV19
cdr3_nt: TGTGCCAGTAGTATTTCGACAGGGGAAGCCAAAAACATTCAGTACTTC
cdr3_aa: CASSISTGEAKNIQYF

j_call: TRBJ2-3
clone_size: -
d_call: TRBD1
v_call: TRBV4-1
cdr3_nt: TGCGCCAGCAGCCAAGGGCCGGACAGGGGACCAGATACGCAGTATTTT
cdr3_aa: CASSQGPDRGPDTQYF

j_call: TRBJ2-2
clone_size: -
d_call: TRBD1
v_call: TRBV7-9
cdr3_nt: TGTGCCAGCAGTTCCGGGACAGGGCCCCCCGGGGAGCTGTTTTTT
cdr3_aa: CASSSGTGPPGELFF

j_call: TRBJ2-7
clone_size: many
d_call: TRBD1
v_call: TRBV7-8
cdr3_nt: TGTGCCAGCAGCTTAGGTCAGGGGGCCTACGAGCAGTACTTC
cdr3_aa: CASSLGQGAYEQYF